These 29 T cell receptor beta chains were all obtained from the same sample, sequenced in a study of blood T cell repertoires in COVID-19. Libraries were prepared by immunoSEQ multiplex PCR; TCRdb keeps only in-frame clonotypes and omits some of them. The table has about 63,000 clones, around 88% seen once. Source material: peripheral blood. The receptors were gathered from a human donor in a cohort sampled during active COVID-19.

This chain uses TRBV4-1 with TRBJ1-2; D ambiguous. CDR1 and CDR2 (germline): MGHRA, YSYEKL. The V end was cut by 3 bases, the J end by 4 bases, with 15 bases between. The CDR3 totals 15 residues. In DNA, the CDR3 is TGCGCCAGCAGCCACAACTTGGTCTCGTCCTATGGCTACACCTTC. Amino acids: CASSHNLVSSYGYTF.

V is TRBV2 and J is TRBJ2-6; the D is unclear. The CDR3 is 15 amino acids. V was shortened by 6 bases and J by 3 bases, with 12 bases between the two germline ends. The V gene's germline CDR1 is SNHLY and CDR2 FYNNEI. The CDR3 here is CASRVVSGGANVLTF. The CDR3 DNA sequence: TGTGCCAGCAGGGTGGTTTCCGGTGGGGCCAACGTCCTGACTTTC.

On this clone itself: This sample includes further DNA sequences coding for the same CDR3. V is TRBV6-1 and J is TRBJ1-2; D remains unclear. The V gene lost 1 base and the J gene lost 4 bases, with 10 bases spanning the gap. Germline V gives CDR1 MNHNS, CDR2 SASEGT. There are 14 residues in the CDR3. The CDR3 sequence: CASSEGPGFYGYTF. The CDR3 DNA reads TGTGCCAGCAGTGAAGGGCCAGGCTTCTATGGCTACACCTTC.

This clone was detected once. This chain links TRBV3-1 (or the pseudogene TRBV3-2) with TRBJ2-5, with 9 bases identical to TRBD2. Germline V CDR1 and CDR2: LGHDT, YNNKEL (reference sequence). J lost 4 bases, V lost 2 bases, and 11 bases had no gene match. The length of the CDR3 is 17 residues. This CDR3 reads CASSQPGLANQRETQYF. CDR3 bases: TGTGCCAGCAGCCAACCGGGACTAGCCAACCAGAGAGAGACCCAGTACTTC.

The chain has TRBV19 and TRBJ2-2; TRBD2 agrees at 9 bases. Trimming took 7 bases from V and 0 from J; bases not matched to a gene: 9. The CDR3 has 17 residues. Per the germline V gene, CDR1 is LNHDA and CDR2 is SQIVND (reference sequence). The CDR3 loop is CASINSRLAANTGELFF. The DNA for the CDR3 is TGTGCCAGTATCAATAGTCGACTAGCGGCGAACACCGGGGAGCTGTTTTTT.

The rearrangement uses TRBV6-4 and TRBJ2-1; 12 nucleotides align to TRBD2. Germline V lookup: CDR1 MRHNA, CDR2 SNTAGT. The CDR3 spans 15 residues. V trimming: 6 bases; J trimming: 9 bases; junction bases outside the gene matches: 9. This CDR3 is CASRGLAGGPGEQFF. CDR3 sequence (DNA): TGTGCCAGCAGGGGTCTAGCGGGGGGGCCGGGTGAGCAGTTCTTC.

The chain has TRBV5-5 and TRBJ1-3; no clear D gene. Germline V gives CDR1 SGHKS, CDR2 YYEKEE (reference sequence). This CDR3 is built from 13 residues. V was trimmed by 7 bases and J by 0 bases, leaving 8 bases between them. The DNA of the CDR3 is TGTGCCAGCGGTACTTACTCTGGAAACACCATATATTTT. Translating gives CASGTYSGNTIYF.

The rearrangement joins TRBV10-1 to TRBJ2-5; 9 nucleotides match TRBD1. Losses at the gene ends were 8 bases for V and 5 bases for J; bases not matched to a gene: 6. CDR3 size: 13 residues. CDR1 is WNHNN, CDR2 SYGVQD, per germline (reference sequence). The CDR3 DNA reads as TGCGCCAGCGGGGGGACAGGGATGGAGACCCAGTACTTC. Translated: CASGGTGMETQYF.

The rearrangement links TRBV27 to TRBJ2-6; 7 bases are a match to TRBD2. CDR3 length: 18 residues. Losses at the gene ends were 2 bases for V and 0 bases for J; bases not matched to a gene: 7. Germline V gives CDR1 MNHEY, CDR2 SMNVEV (reference sequence). The CDR3 DNA reads TGTGCCAGCAGTTTAAGTAGCGGGTTGGGCTCTGGGGCCAACGTCCTGACTTTC. Its translation is CASSLSSGLGSGANVLTF.

The CDR3 DNA is TGTGCCACCAGCGAAAGGACAGGGGGAGGTCGGGAGACCCAGTACTTC. Its protein product is CATSERTGGGRETQYF. V is TRBV15 and J is TRBJ2-5; TRBD1 matches at 10 bases. The germline V gene has CDR1 LNHNV and CDR2 YYDKDF (reference sequence). After removal of 5 bases from V and 5 bases from J, the junction contained 11 bases not matched to a gene. This CDR3 spans 16 amino acids.

This chain connects TRBV12-3 or TRBV12-4 to TRBJ1-2; 7 nucleotides align to TRBD1. The CDR3 sequence is 13 residues long. The trim removed 5 bases at V and 6 bases at J, leaving 6 bases unmatched. CDR3 in DNA: TGTGCCAGCAGTCGGGACAGTACCCATGGCTACACCTTC. Translated: CASSRDSTHGYTF.

Within the sample, this clone is large. The rearrangement joins TRBV5-6 to TRBJ1-1, with a possible D match to TRBD1 (6 bases). V shed 4 bases and J shed 5 bases, with 12 bases lying between them. The CDR3 consists of 13 residues. Germline V CDR1 and CDR2: SGHDT, YYEEEE. The CDR3 DNA is TGTGCCAGCAGCCCATCTACAGGGACTGAAGCTTTCTTT. Translated: CASSPSTGTEAFF.

The V gene is TRBV27, the J gene TRBJ1-2, with 8 bases matching TRBD1. The CDR3 extends over 14 amino acids. Germline trimming cut 10 bases from V and 7 bases from J; bases unmatched to any gene: 14. Germline V gives CDR1 MNHEY, CDR2 SMNVEV (reference sequence). DNA for the CDR3: TGTGCCACCCGGAGCAGGGGGCGCTTTGGTGGCTACACCTTC. Its translation is CATRSRGRFGGYTF.

This chain links TRBV9 with TRBJ2-1; the match to TRBD2 covers 9 bases. The J segment lost 2 bases and the V segment lost 1 base, leaving 4 bases of the junction unmatched. The CDR3 has 16 amino acids. Per germline, CDR1 SGDLS and CDR2 YYNGEE. The CDR3 DNA sequence: TGTGCCAGCAGCGTAAGGCGGGGGGGCCCCTACAATGAGCAGTTCTTC. This sequence encodes CASSVRRGGPYNEQFF.

This clone was picked up one time. The chain uses TRBV27 and TRBJ1-3; maybe TRBD1 (6 bases). Between the trimmed V and J ends, which lost 5 bases and 9 bases, there was a span of 29 bases. CDR1 MNHEY and CDR2 SMNVEV come from the germline V gene (reference sequence). This CDR3 has 18 residues. CDR3: CASSPNYRVRCEWLTIYF. CDR3 sequence (DNA): TGTGCCAGCAGTCCAAATTACAGGGTTAGGTGCGAGTGGCTCACCATATATTTT.

The genes are TRBV5-4 and TRBJ2-3, with a weak D call TRBD1 (5 bases). The V gene lost 4 bases and the J gene lost 6 bases, with 24 bases spanning the gap. Germline CDR1 reads SGHNT; CDR2 reads YYREEE (reference sequence). The length of the CDR3 is 17 residues. The CDR3 DNA reads as TGTGCCAGCAGCCCAAGGGGCGCCAGTAGGGGTGGGGATACGCAGTATTTT. Translating it yields CASSPRGASRGGDTQYF.

This sequence joins TRBV2 and TRBJ1-4; 12 bases are a match to TRBD1. V was clipped by 6 bases and J by 4 bases; unmatched bases: 6. The germline V gene has CDR1 SNHLY and CDR2 FYNNEI. The CDR3 totals 16 residues. CDR3 loop: CASSRDRGRDNEKLFF. CDR3 nucleotide sequence: TGTGCCAGCAGCCGGGACAGGGGGCGTGATAATGAAAAACTGTTTTTT.

The genes are TRBV5-8 and TRBJ2-3; 15 positions match TRBD2. From germline, CDR1 is SGHTS and CDR2 YDEGEE. Unmatched junction bases numbered 5, after V lost 3 bases and J lost 6 bases. CDR3 length: 16 residues. CDR3 protein: CASSSGLAGGYDTQYF. CDR3 coding DNA: TGTGCCAGCAGCTCGGGACTAGCGGGAGGTTACGATACGCAGTATTTT.

The V gene is TRBV19, the J gene TRBJ1-1; the match to TRBD1 covers 9 bases. This CDR3 contains 13 residues. With 4 bases clipped from V and 6 bases from J, the junction kept 3 bases outside the gene matches. The germline V gene has CDR1 LNHDA and CDR2 SQIVND (reference sequence). The CDR3 DNA is TGTGCCAGTAGTAGGGGACAGGGCGCTGAAGCTTTCTTT. Translating it yields CASSRGQGAEAFF.

The rearrangement links TRBV29-1 to TRBJ1-1; D is unclear. Per germline, CDR1 SQVTM and CDR2 ANQGSEA. CDR3 length equals 12 residues. V shed 0 bases and J shed 6 bases, with 8 bases lying between them. CDR3 residues: CSVEEGRAEAFF. The CDR3 DNA follows: TGCAGCGTTGAAGAGGGTCGGGCTGAAGCTTTCTTT.

This chain joins TRBV11-3 and TRBJ2-7; unclear D gene. Trimming took off 5 bases at V and 3 bases at J, with 14 bases between the two ends. From germline, CDR1 is SGHNT and CDR2 YENEEA. The CDR3 loop spans 14 amino acids. CDR3 region: CASSRDGAGYEQYF. As DNA, the CDR3 is TGTGCCAGCAGCCGCGACGGAGCTGGCTACGAGCAGTACTTC. The whole variable domain, remainder taken from reference TRBV11-3 and TRBJ2-7, is EAGVVQSPRYKIIEKKQPVAFWCNPISGHNTLYWYLQNLGQGPELLIRYENEEAVDDSQLPKDRFSAERLKGVDSTLKIQPAELGDSAVYLCASSRDGAGYEQYFGPGTRLTVT.

The chain couples TRBV5-1 to TRBJ1-1; 7 bases align to TRBD1. The V gene's germline CDR1 is SGHRS and CDR2 YFSETQ. This CDR3 is built from 15 residues. V gave up 1 base and J gave up 1 base; unmatched junction bases: 4. Written as DNA, the CDR3 is TGCGCCAGCAGCTTGCTGGACAGGCGGAACACTGAAGCTTTCTTT. This codes for CASSLLDRRNTEAFF. The complete variable domain, with remaining parts taken from reference TRBV5-1 and TRBJ1-1, reads KAGVTQTPRYLIKTRGQQVTLSCSPISGHRSVSWYQQTPGQGLQFLFEYFSETQRNKGNFPGRFSGRQFSNSRSEMNVSTLELGDSALYLCASSLLDRRNTEAFFGQGTRLTVV.

The chain couples TRBV5-4 to TRBJ1-6, with 8 bases fitting TRBD1. Germline loops: CDR1 SGHNT, CDR2 YYREEE (reference sequence). Losses at the gene ends were 2 bases for V and 10 bases for J; bases not matched to a gene: 11. The CDR3 runs 16 residues. The CDR3 here is CASSFLAGGARSPLHF. CDR3 in DNA: TGTGCCAGCAGCTTTTTAGCAGGGGGCGCACGATCACCCCTCCACTTT.

V is TRBV5-6 and J is TRBJ2-7; 12 nucleotides match TRBD2. Losses at the gene ends were 4 bases for V and 2 bases for J; bases not matched to a gene: 4. CDR1 and CDR2 (germline): SGHDT, YYEEEE. The CDR3 is 15 residues long. CDR3 nucleotide sequence: TGTGCCAGCAGCCGACGGACTAGCGGGGCCTACGAGCAGTACTTC. Amino acid sequence: CASSRRTSGAYEQYF.

CDR3 in DNA: TGCAGCGGGGGACAGGGGGCCGGCTACACCTTC. Protein sequence: CSGGQGAGYTF. This chain connects TRBV29-1 to TRBJ1-2; TRBD1 matches at 12 bases. CDR1 is SQVTM, CDR2 ANQGSEA, per germline. Unmatched junction bases numbered 2, after V lost 7 bases and J lost 8 bases. This CDR3 contains 11 residues.

This chain uses TRBV11-3 with TRBJ2-2; a weak D match, TRBD1 (6 bases). CDR1 and CDR2 (germline): SGHNT, YENEEA. Trimming removed 4 bases from V and 4 bases from J, with 19 bases in between. The CDR3 spans 17 residues. CDR3 DNA sequence: TGTGCCAGCAGCTCCAGTTTTGGGGGCTGGAGCACCGGGGAGCTGTTTTTT. Translated, it gives CASSSSFGGWSTGELFF.

The chain recombines TRBV5-4 with TRBJ2-7; a weak D match, TRBD2 (6 bases). Germline values: CDR1 SGHNT, CDR2 YYREEE (reference sequence). Between the trimmed V and J ends, which lost 0 bases and 3 bases, there was a span of 10 bases. The CDR3 length is 14 residues. For the CDR3, the DNA is TGTGCCAGCAGCTTGGGCGGAGGGTACTACGAGCAGTACTTC. This translates into CASSLGGGYYEQYF. Together with reference TRBV5-4 and TRBJ2-7, the CDR3 gives the full variable domain: ETGVTQSPTHLIKTRGQQVTLRCSSQSGHNTVSWYQQALGQGPQFIFQYYREEENGRGNFPPRFSGLQFPNYSSELNVNALELDDSALYLCASSLGGGYYEQYFGPGTRLTVT.

V is TRBV5-1 and J is TRBJ2-1; 16 positions agree with TRBD2. V lost 3 bases and J lost 8; bases outside the gene matches: 5. CDR1 and CDR2 from the germline V gene are SGHRS and YFSETQ. This CDR3 has 16 residues. CDR3 coding DNA: TGCGCCAGCAGCTCCACCGGGACTAGCGGGGGGGATGAGCAGTTCTTC. It codes for CASSSTGTSGGDEQFF.

This clone came up once. The gene calls are TRBV9 and TRBJ2-7; D is undetermined. CDR1 and CDR2 from the germline V gene are SGDLS and YYNGEE. V was trimmed by 0 bases and J by 0 bases, leaving 16 bases between them. The CDR3 is made up of 17 amino acids. CDR3 bases: TGTGCCAGCAGCGTAGGGCCCTTGAGGTCAAGCTCCTACGAGCAGTACTTC. Translating it yields CASSVGPLRSSSYEQYF.